The 11 T cell receptor beta chains reported below all come from one sample, sequenced in a study of CD8 T cells in Susac syndrome. Random hexamers were used to reverse transcribe the RNA input (about 0.5 to 1 ug). In TCRdb, the immunoSEQ multiplex PCR reads were re-called with MiXCR into one record per CDR3 protein. The sample has 150,000 or so distinct CDR3 sequences; more than 85% are singletons. Sequenced: CD4+ T cells from PBMCs. The receptors shown here come from a human donor with Susac syndrome.

The CDR3 bases are TGTGCCAGCAGCTCTGGACCCACGACGGGGGGCTACACCTTC. It codes for CASSSGPTTGGYTF. The chain links TRBV11-2 to TRBJ1-2; D is unclear. Deletions cut 4 bases from V and 8 bases from J, with 17 bases between. Looked up from germline, CDR1 is SGHAT and CDR2 is FQNNGV. This CDR3 spans 14 amino acids.

The rearrangement uses TRBV29-1 and TRBJ1-2; no clear D. The V gene's germline CDR1 is SQVTM and CDR2 ANQGSEA. Trimming took off 0 bases at V and 3 bases at J, with 8 bases between the two ends. This CDR3 has 13 amino acids. The CDR3 DNA sequence: TGCAGCGTTGAAGATGTAGAGGACTATGGCTACACCTTC. It yields the protein CSVEDVEDYGYTF.

The chain recombines TRBV12-3 or TRBV12-4 with TRBJ1-2; weak D call: TRBD1 (5 bases). This CDR3 comprises 14 residues. V lost 5 bases and J 8 bases, leaving 18 bases between the germline ends. The CDR3 loop is CASSEKGPWEGYTF. CDR3 DNA sequence: TGTGCCAGCAGTGAAAAGGGGCCCTGGGAGGGCTACACCTTC.

J is TRBJ2-5 and V is TRBV6-1; possibly TRBD2 for D (6 bases). The CDR3 runs 11 residues. Trimming left V 11 bases short and J 5 bases short, with 12 bases between. CDR1 MNHNS and CDR2 SASEGT come from the germline V gene. Here the CDR3 reads CAAGLPETQYF. CDR3 bases: TGTGCCGCGGGACTCCCCGAGACCCAGTACTTC.

The chain employs TRBV30 and TRBJ1-3; D call uncertain. The CDR3 covers 13 residues. V was shortened by 2 bases and J by 0 bases, with 5 bases between the two germline ends. CDR1 is GTSNPN and CDR2 is SVGIG in the germline V gene (reference sequence). CDR3 in amino acids: CAWSLNSGNTIYF. Here the CDR3 DNA reads TGTGCCTGGAGTCTCAACTCTGGAAACACCATATATTTT.

This clonotype was recorded a few times. The genes are TRBV24-1 and TRBJ2-5, with 8 bases aligning to TRBD1. V shed 4 bases, J shed 2 bases, and the junction held 11 bases outside the gene matches. Germline V gene data show CDR1 as KGHDR and CDR2 as SFDVKD. The CDR3 runs to 17 residues. CDR3 nucleotide sequence: TGTGCCACCAGTGAAGGACAGGGCGTAGTGGGGCAAGAGACCCAGTACTTC. Translating gives CATSEGQGVVGQETQYF.

The rearrangement joins TRBV3-1 to TRBJ1-6, with D possibly matching TRBD1 (5 bases). Germline loops: CDR1 LGHDT, CDR2 YNNKEL (reference sequence). CDR3 length: 16 residues. V lost 1 base and J 6 bases, leaving 13 bases between the germline ends. For the CDR3, the DNA is TGTGCCAGCAGCCAAGGAGGTACGGGGGTTAATTCACCCCTCCACTTT. The encoded protein is CASSQGGTGVNSPLHF.

This clonotype has only one observation. V is TRBV24-1 and J is TRBJ2-2; D is undetermined. The CDR3 length is 12 residues. The V gene lost 2 bases and the J gene lost 7 bases, with 4 bases spanning the gap. Germline V gives CDR1 KGHDR, CDR2 SFDVKD. CDR3 DNA sequence: TGTGCCACCAGTGATTATGACGGGGAGCTGTTTTTT. Its protein product is CATSDYDGELFF.

This clonotype was observed a handful of times. The chain employs TRBV7-2 and TRBJ2-5, with D possibly matching TRBD2 (7 bases). Germline values: CDR1 SGHTA, CDR2 FQGNSA. CDR3 length: 13 residues. Trimming removed 4 bases from V and 7 bases from J, with 13 bases in between. CDR3 amino acids: CASSSLGGGTQYF. DNA of the CDR3: TGTGCCAGCAGCTCCCTGGGAGGGGGGACCCAGTACTTC.

This sequence joins TRBV28 and TRBJ2-7, with D possibly TRBD1 on 6 matching bases. The CDR3 totals 16 residues. Trimming took 3 bases from V and 2 from J, leaving 17 bases between them. CDR1 and CDR2 (germline): MDHEN, SYDVKM. This chain's CDR3 is CASSFSRGTGTYEQYF. The CDR3 DNA sequence: TGTGCCAGCAGTTTTTCGAGGGGGACGGGGACCTACGAGCAGTACTTC. Using reference TRBV28 and TRBJ2-7 for the parts outside the CDR3, the full variable domain is DVKVTQSSRYLVKRTGEKVFLECVQDMDHENMFWYRQDPGLGLRLIYFSYDVKMKEKGDIPEGYSVSREKKERFSLILESASTNQTSMYLCASSFSRGTGTYEQYFGPGTRLTVT.

V usage is TRBV12-3 or TRBV12-4 and J usage is TRBJ2-5, with D tentatively TRBD1 or TRBD2 (6 bases each). CDR3 length: 14 residues. Trimming pared 7 bases from V and 5 bases from J, leaving 17 bases between. The CDR3 region is CASTRGTGRETQYF. As DNA, the CDR3 is TGTGCCAGCACCCGGGGCACAGGGAGGGAGACCCAGTACTTC.